Reported below is one T cell receptor (beta chain). The antigen remains undetermined. Germline and junction disagree at one end, which may indicate a read error. The data are from a study of cytomegalovirus exposure and HLA in healthy donors. Overall study results and limits: Published work reported that the classifier diagnosed cytomegalovirus status with high specificity and sensitivity. A list of 150 to 200 TCR beta chains associated with cytomegalovirus was given. Most TCRs appeared rarely, but some public TCRs recurred in many donors.

Only in-frame clones appear in the TCRdb table, and some are missing; sequencing was by immunoSEQ multiplex PCR. The sample holds around 120,000 clones, around nine tenths seen once. The CDR3 is 13 residues long. The V gene's germline CDR1 is SGHNT and CDR2 YENEEA. The sequence came from a woman aged 18 to 35 in good health and CMV-seropositive. The sample consisted of PBMCs. The gene calls are TRBV11-3 and TRBJ2-7, with D tentatively TRBD1 (6 bases). The CDR3 nucleotides read TGTGCCAGCAGCTTAGCCGGGACACCTTCCAAGAGCTTC. This gives the protein CASSLAGTPSKSF.